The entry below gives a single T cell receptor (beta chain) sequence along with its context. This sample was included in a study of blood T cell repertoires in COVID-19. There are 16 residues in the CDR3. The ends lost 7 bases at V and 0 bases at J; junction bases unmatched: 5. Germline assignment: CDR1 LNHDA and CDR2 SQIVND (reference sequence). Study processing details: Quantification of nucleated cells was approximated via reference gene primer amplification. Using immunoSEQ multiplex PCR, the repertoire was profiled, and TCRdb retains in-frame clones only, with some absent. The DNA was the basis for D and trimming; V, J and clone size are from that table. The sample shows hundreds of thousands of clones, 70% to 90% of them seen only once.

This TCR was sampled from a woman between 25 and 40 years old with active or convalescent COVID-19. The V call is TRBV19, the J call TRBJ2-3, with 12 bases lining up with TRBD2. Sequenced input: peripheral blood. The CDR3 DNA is TGTGCCAGTAACTCCGGGACTAGCGGGAGCACAGATACGCAGTATTTT. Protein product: CASNSGTSGSTDTQYF. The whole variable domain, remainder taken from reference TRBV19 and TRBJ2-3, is DGGITQSPKYLFRKEGQNVTLSCEQNLNHDAMYWYRQDPGQGLRLIYYSQIVNDFQKGDIAEGYSVSREKKESFPLTVTSAQKNPTAFYLCASNSGTSGSTDTQYFGPGTRLTVL.